This record looks at one T cell receptor beta chain sequence and its context. As yet, its antigen is unknown. Germline assignment: CDR1 MDHEN and CDR2 SYDVKM. The CDR3 is 13 amino acids. V was cut by 7 bases and J by 1 base, with 10 bases left in between. Using immunoSEQ multiplex PCR, the repertoire was profiled, and TCRdb retains in-frame clones only, with some absent. Among some 120,000 clones listed, around 85% were seen once. The time point denotes: blood 2 weeks post-SBRT. Sample treatment: 15 Gy SBRT to primary tumor, nephrectomy 4 weeks later. The data belong to a study of radiation and T cells in renal cell carcinoma. The overall study: Nephrectomy followed 15 Gy stereotactic body radiation by 4 weeks.

Regarding the study as a whole: Pretreatment tumor biopsies were lacking, so baseline clonotypes are unknown.

The TCR originated in a man aged 50 or older with renal cell carcinoma. Sequenced material: blood, taken from a patient whose treatment included radiotherapy and nephrectomy. The genes are TRBV28 and TRBJ1-1; tentative D call: TRBD1 (5 bases). The CDR3 region is CASIGGWNTEAFF. Here the CDR3 DNA reads TGTGCCAGCATTGGGGGATGGAACACTGAAGCTTTCTTT.